Listed below are T cell receptor beta chains from one sample, sequenced in a study of beta chain features in type 1 diabetes. Profiling relied on immunoSEQ multiplex PCR, and the TCRdb table lists in-frame clones only, not all of them. Of some 900,000 clones in the sample, about a sixth are singletons; the top ten hold around 0.02%. The source material was naive CD4+ T cells from blood. The source of these receptors is a woman aged 18-29 years in good health. Both conserved end residues are part of each CDR3. The D gene is left open where the match is weak. Clone sizes are given selectively: once, few, many, or a class where the clone is expanded.

abundance	d_gene	v_gene	j_gene	CDR3aa	CDR3nt
few	NA	TRBV28	TRBJ2-7	CASGRGSYEQYF	TGTGCCAGCGGGCGAGGGTCCTACGAGCAGTACTTC
NA	TRBD1	TRBV6-5	TRBJ1-3	CASRIRTGGNTIYF	TGTGCCAGCAGAATAAGGACAGGAGGAAACACCATATATTTT
NA	NA	TRBV4-2	TRBJ2-7	CASSQDLSVSYEQYF	TGTGCCAGCAGCCAAGATCTGTCCGTAAGCTACGAGCAGTACTTC
NA	NA	TRBV2	TRBJ1-4	CASSPTGWEKLFF	TGTGCCAGCAGCCCTACGGGCTGGGAAAAACTGTTTTTT
few	NA	TRBV7-9	TRBJ1-2	CASSSEGQYGYTF	TGTGCCAGCAGCTCCGAGGGTCAATATGGCTACACCTTC
NA	NA	TRBV11-3	TRBJ2-3	CASSLEGGHTDTQYF	TGTGCCAGCAGCTTAGAAGGCGGCCACACAGATACGCAGTATTTT
few	NA	TRBV20-1	TRBJ2-3	CSASGDTQYF	TGCAGTGCTAGCGGGGATACGCAGTATTTT
NA	NA	TRBV7-3	TRBJ2-3	CASSLLGQPTDTQYF	TGTGCCAGCAGCTTATTGGGCCAGCCCACAGATACGCAGTATTTT
NA	NA	TRBV4-3	TRBJ2-5	CASSQDWSRPYF	TGCGCCAGCAGCCAAGATTGGTCGAGACCTTACTTC
few	TRBD1	TRBV19	TRBJ2-7	CASSILGQGPYEQYF	TGTGCCAGTAGTATCTTGGGACAGGGACCCTACGAGCAGTACTTC
NA	NA	TRBV18	TRBJ2-1	CASSRAADNEQFF	TGTGCCAGCTCACGGGCGGCGGACAATGAGCAGTTCTTC
few	TRBD1	TRBV5-1	TRBJ2-5	CASSLTRQGRETQYF	TGCGCCAGCAGCTTGACTCGACAGGGTCGAGAGACCCAGTACTTC
NA	NA	TRBV12-5	TRBJ2-2	CASGLVQGTGELFF	TGTGCTAGTGGTTTGGTCCAGGGGACTGGGGAGCTGTTTTTT
few	TRBD2	TRBV5-1	TRBJ2-1	CASSTSGRHNEQFF	TGCGCCAGCAGTACGAGCGGGAGGCACAATGAGCAGTTCTTC
NA	NA	TRBV5-1	TRBJ2-5	CASSLGLIQETQYF	TGCGCCAGCAGCTTGGGACTCATTCAAGAGACCCAGTACTTC
NA	NA	TRBV4-2	TRBJ2-7	CASSQDSFEAYEQYF	TGTGCCAGCAGCCAAGACAGCTTCGAAGCTTACGAGCAGTACTTC
few	TRBD2	TRBV28	TRBJ2-7	CASSQAGTSSYEQYF	TGTGCCAGCAGTCAAGCAGGGACTAGCTCCTACGAGCAGTACTTC
NA	TRBD2	TRBV5-4	TRBJ2-2	CASSLAAGALSRELFF	TGTGCCAGCAGCTTGGCAGCGGGAGCTCTAAGTCGGGAGCTGTTTTTT
NA	NA	TRBV11-2	TRBJ2-5	CASSQIGRTGETQYF	TGTGCCAGCAGCCAGATCGGGAGAACTGGCGAGACCCAGTACTTC
NA	TRBD2	TRBV14	TRBJ2-7	CASSSGTSGSYEQYF	TGTGCCAGCAGCTCCGGGACTAGCGGGAGTTACGAGCAGTACTTC
few	NA	TRBV6-1	TRBJ2-7	CASSEVKGTTYEQYF	TGTGCCAGCAGTGAGGTCAAGGGTACCACCTACGAGCAGTACTTC
NA	TRBD2	TRBV28	TRBJ2-7	CASRAGLAGTREQYF	TGTGCCAGCAGGGCCGGGCTAGCGGGAACGCGCGAGCAGTACTTC
NA	NA	TRBV7-2	TRBJ1-2	CASSLVGGGKRAVYGYTF	TGTGCCAGCAGCTTAGTAGGTGGAGGGAAAAGGGCCGTTTATGGCTACACCTTC
few	NA	TRBV2	TRBJ1-1	CASSSGEGRAFF	TGTGCCAGCAGTAGCGGGGAGGGGCGAGCTTTCTTT
NA	TRBD1	TRBV29-1	TRBJ1-2	CSVEEPRDSGGYTF	TGCAGCGTTGAAGAGCCCCGGGACAGTGGTGGCTACACCTTC
NA	NA	TRBV2	TRBJ1-5	CASIGGRDQPQHF	TGTGCCAGCATCGGCGGACGGGATCAGCCCCAGCATTTT
NA	TRBD1	TRBV14	TRBJ1-1	CASSQRAGGQNTKAFF	TGTGCCAGCAGCCAGCGCGCAGGGGGCCAGAACACTAAAGCTTTCTTT
few	NA	TRBV7-9	TRBJ2-5	CASSSRRETQYF	TGTGCCAGCAGCTCCCGTAGAGAGACCCAGTACTTC
few	TRBD2	TRBV7-9	TRBJ2-1	CASSSTSGSSYNEQFF	TGTGCCAGCAGCTCGACTAGCGGAAGCTCCTACAATGAGCAGTTCTTC
NA	TRBD2	TRBV7-6	TRBJ2-3	CASSPRSVGLAGGRDTQYF	TGTGCCAGCAGCCCGAGGAGCGTAGGACTAGCGGGAGGAAGGGATACGCAGTATTTT
many	TRBD1	TRBV14	TRBJ1-2	CASSRDSYGYTF	TGTGCCAGCAGCCGGGACAGCTATGGCTACACCTTC
many	NA	TRBV10-3	TRBJ2-3	CAIKNGTQYF	TGTGCCATCAAGAACGGTACGCAGTATTTT
NA	TRBD2	TRBV28	TRBJ2-2	CASRPRTSGRPTGELFF	TGTGCCAGCAGGCCTCGGACTAGCGGGAGGCCCACCGGGGAGCTGTTTTTT
NA	TRBD1	TRBV7-9	TRBJ1-1	CASSLETGPRADTEAFF	TGTGCCAGCAGCTTAGAGACAGGGCCTCGGGCGGACACTGAAGCTTTCTTT
few	TRBD2	TRBV25-1	TRBJ2-4	CASSEFGASGYIQYF	TGTGCCAGCAGTGAATTTGGGGCTAGCGGCTACATTCAGTACTTC
NA	NA	TRBV27	TRBJ1-1	CASSSLGTFRSEAFF	TGTGCCAGCAGTTCTCTCGGGACTTTCCGTAGTGAAGCTTTCTTT
few	NA	TRBV6-7	TRBJ2-5	CASSLTETQYF	TGTGCCAGCAGTTTGACAGAGACCCAGTACTTC